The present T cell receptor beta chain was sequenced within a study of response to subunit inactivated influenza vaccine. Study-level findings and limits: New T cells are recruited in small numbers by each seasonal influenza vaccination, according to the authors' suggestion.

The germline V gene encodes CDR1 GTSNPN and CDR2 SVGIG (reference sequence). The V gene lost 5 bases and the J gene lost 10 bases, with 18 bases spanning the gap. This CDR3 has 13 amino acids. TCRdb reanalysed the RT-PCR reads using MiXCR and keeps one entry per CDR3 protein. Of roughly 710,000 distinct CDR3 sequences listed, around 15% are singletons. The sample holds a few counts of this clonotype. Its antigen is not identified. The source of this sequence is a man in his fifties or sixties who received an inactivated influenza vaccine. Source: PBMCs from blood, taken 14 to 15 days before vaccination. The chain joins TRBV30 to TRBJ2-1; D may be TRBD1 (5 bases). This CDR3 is CAWHPSGASEQFF. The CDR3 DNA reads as TGTGCCTGGCATCCGAGTGGGGCATCCGAGCAGTTCTTC.